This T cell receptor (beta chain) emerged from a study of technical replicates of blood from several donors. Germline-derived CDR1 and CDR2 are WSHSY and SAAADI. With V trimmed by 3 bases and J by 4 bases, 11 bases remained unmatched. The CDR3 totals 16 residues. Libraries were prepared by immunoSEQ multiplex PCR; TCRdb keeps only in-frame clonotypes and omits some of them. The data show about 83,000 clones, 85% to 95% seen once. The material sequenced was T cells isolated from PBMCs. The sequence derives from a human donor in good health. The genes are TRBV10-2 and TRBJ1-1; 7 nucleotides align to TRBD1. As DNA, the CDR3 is TGCGCCAGCAGTGACGAAACTGACAGGGATGGCACTGAAGCTTTCTTT. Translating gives CASSDETDRDGTEAFF.